This T cell receptor (beta chain) was profiled in a study of cytomegalovirus exposure and HLA in healthy donors. In the PCR, 60 Vbeta and 13 Jbeta primers were used. Authors' analysis steps: In a later analysis, of around 83 million unique beta chains, about 12 million appeared in at least two donors. Libraries were prepared by immunoSEQ multiplex PCR; TCRdb keeps only in-frame clonotypes and omits some of them. The D gene and trimming were derived from the DNA, and the V and J assignments and clone size from that table. The sample lists 150,000 to 200,000 clones; 82% were seen once. The germline gives CDR1 KGHSH, CDR2 LQKENI. CDR3 length: 15 amino acids. Trimming took 3 bases from V and 2 from J; bases not matched to a gene: 6. General observations from the study: Researchers catalogued about 150 TCR beta chains as cytomegalovirus-associated. For cytomegalovirus status, the classifier reportedly gave diagnoses with high specificity and sensitivity.

Comments on this clone: Its target is not known.

The source is a girl aged 10 to 17 in good health and CMV-seropositive. The chain combines TRBV18 with TRBJ2-5, with 7 positions matching TRBD2. Source material: PBMCs. The DNA of the CDR3 is TGTGCCAGCTCACCTTACCTAGCGGATCAAGAGACCCAGTACTTC. This gives the protein CASSPYLADQETQYF. The full variable domain, in which reference TRBV18 and TRBJ2-5 provide the parts outside the CDR3, is NAGVMQNPRHLVRRRGQEARLRCSPMKGHSHVYWYRQLPEEGLKFMVYLQKENIIDESGMPKERFSAEFPKEGPSILRIQQVVRGDSAAYFCASSPYLADQETQYFGPGTRLLVL.